This TCR beta chain is from a study of CD8 T cells in ankylosing spondylitis. Concerning this clonotype itself: What it recognizes is unknown.

Unmatched junction bases numbered 11, after V lost 7 bases and J lost 2 bases. Germline values: CDR1 SQVTM, CDR2 ANQGSEA. The CDR3 loop spans 15 amino acids. Overall study findings and caveats: Seemingly distinctive of ankylosing spondylitis blood was a TCR beta motif formed by eight highly homologous variants. Some motif variants had been reported before (in reactive arthritis synovial fluid and blood). As for the disease-linked clones, they showed a CD8+ phenotype and occurred at relatively low frequencies in peripheral blood. According to the report, clones linked to the disease were significantly enriched in matched synovial fluid samples taken from ankylosing spondylitis patients.

Generation of TCR beta libraries employed quantitative 5'-RACE incorporating molecular barcodes. TCRdb re-derived calls from the 5' RACE reads in MiXCR, one entry per CDR3 protein. This table holds around 540,000 distinct CDR3 sequences, over 9.5% found once. The chain employs TRBV29-1 and TRBJ2-1; 7 bases agree with TRBD1. Input material: blood, either unsorted or a sorted T cell fraction (not recorded which). The TCR originated in a male donor with ankylosing spondylitis. CDR3 residues: CSARDSGTAYNEQFF. The CDR3 region has the DNA TGCAGCGCTAGAGATTCCGGGACAGCCTACAATGAGCAGTTCTTC.